The 32 T cell receptor beta chains in this list originate from one sample, sequenced in a study of blood T cell repertoires in COVID-19. Clones were read by immunoSEQ multiplex PCR, and TCRdb kept only the in-frame ones, dropping some. The sample contains 150,000 to 200,000 clones, 83% of which appear only once. What was sequenced was peripheral blood. The source of these receptors is a woman aged 65 to 85 with COVID-19, enrolled during active disease.

DNA of the CDR3: TGTGCCAGCAGCCAAGATCTAGCGGGGGACAATGAGCAGTTCTTC. Its protein product is CASSQDLAGDNEQFF. J is TRBJ2-1 and V is TRBV14, with 10 bases lining up with TRBD2. Germline V gene data show CDR1 as SGHDN and CDR2 as FVKESK. The CDR3 consists of 15 residues. V dropped 0 bases and J dropped 5; count of bases not matched to a gene: 1.

The chain carries TRBV6-2 or TRBV6-3 and TRBJ2-5; D is undetermined. The CDR3 is 14 residues long. CDR1 is MNHEY, CDR2 SVGEGT, per germline. V gave up 7 bases and J gave up 5 bases, with 17 bases separating them. The CDR3 nucleotides are TGTGCCAGCACCCCTAACTGGGCCCGGGAGACCCAGTACTTC. Protein sequence: CASTPNWARETQYF.

About this clone itself: The same CDR3 also results from other DNA sequences found in this sample. The chain has TRBV7-2 and TRBJ2-7, with 9 bases aligning to TRBD1. V lost 5 bases to trimming and J lost 4 bases; unmatched junction nucleotides: 6. The CDR3 has 14 amino acids. Looked up from germline, CDR1 is SGHTA and CDR2 is FQGNSA. The CDR3 DNA sequence: TGTGCCAGCAGCCTGGGACAGGGTTTATACGAGCAGTACTTC. It codes for CASSLGQGLYEQYF.

The chain links TRBV10-3 to TRBJ2-4, with 8 bases matching TRBD2. Germline CDR1 ENHRY, CDR2 SYGVKD. Trimming cost V 11 bases and J 5 bases; bases outside gene matches: 11. The CDR3 runs 14 residues. The CDR3 nucleotides are TGTGCCTCCTCGACTAGCGTTTATGAAAACATTCAGTACTTC. Its protein product is CASSTSVYENIQYF.

This CDR3 is CASSYYRTGGQETQYF. The DNA for the CDR3 is TGTGCCAGCAGTTACTACCGGACAGGGGGCCAAGAGACCCAGTACTTC. The J gene is TRBJ2-5, the V gene TRBV6-5, with TRBD1 matching over 10 bases. Germline V gene data show CDR1 as MNHEY and CDR2 as SVGAGI. The CDR3 is 16 residues long. The V and J ends lost 1 base and 1 base, in that order; junction bases with no gene match: 3.

This clone was observed a single time. The V gene is TRBV5-8, the J gene TRBJ1-5; D unclear. Germline assignment: CDR1 SGHTS and CDR2 YDEGEE. V shed 0 bases and J shed 5 bases, with 6 bases lying between them. The CDR3 runs to 13 residues. CDR3 residues: CASSLGQDQPQHF. The CDR3 bases are TGTGCCAGCAGCTTGGGGCAGGATCAGCCCCAGCATTTT.

The chain links TRBV9 to TRBJ2-5; 9 nucleotides agree with TRBD2. J gave up 4 bases and V 0 bases, and 10 bases lay outside the gene matches. From germline, CDR1 is SGDLS and CDR2 YYNGEE. The CDR3 has 17 amino acids. The chain's CDR3 is CASSVGWRREGPETQYF. The CDR3 DNA reads as TGTGCCAGCAGCGTAGGATGGAGGCGGGAGGGCCCAGAGACCCAGTACTTC.

The sample holds many counts of this clone. The chain links TRBV5-5 to TRBJ1-5; D remains unclear. The CDR3 has 15 amino acids. From germline, CDR1 is SGHKS and CDR2 YYEKEE (reference sequence). Trimming removed 1 base from V and 0 bases from J, with 8 bases in between. CDR3 coding DNA: TGTGCCAGCAGCTTGAACAGCTATAGCAATCAGCCCCAGCATTTT. It yields the protein CASSLNSYSNQPQHF.

The chain carries TRBV7-2 and TRBJ2-1, with a tentative D call TRBD1 (5 bases). The CDR3 has 11 amino acids. With 6 bases removed from V and 9 bases from J, the gap between germline ends came to 9 bases. Germline V gives CDR1 SGHTA, CDR2 FQGNSA. CDR3 DNA: TGTGCCAGCAGTAAAACAGGTGAGCAGTTCTTC. It yields the protein CASSKTGEQFF.

The chain is built from TRBV19 and TRBJ1-5; 7 nucleotides align to TRBD1. Germline V gives CDR1 LNHDA, CDR2 SQIVND (reference sequence). This CDR3 is 15 amino acids long. V lost 5 bases to trimming and J lost 0 bases; unmatched junction nucleotides: 4. This CDR3 reads CASSQGQSSNQPQHF. CDR3 sequence (DNA): TGTGCCAGTAGTCAGGGACAGTCTAGCAATCAGCCCCAGCATTTT.

The CDR3 DNA sequence: TGTGCCAGCAGCCACGGGCTAGCGGGGTTCACAGATACGCAGTATTTT. Protein: CASSHGLAGFTDTQYF. The chain employs TRBV5-4 and TRBJ2-3, with 9 positions matching TRBD2. Germline-derived CDR1 and CDR2 are SGHNT and YYREEE (reference sequence). After removal of 4 bases from V and 2 bases from J, the junction contained 8 bases not matched to a gene. CDR3 size: 16 residues.

In its sample, this clone was seen a few times. The chain carries TRBV30 and TRBJ1-4; 8 bases align to TRBD1. With 3 bases clipped from V and 7 bases from J, the junction kept 7 bases outside the gene matches. Germline values: CDR1 GTSNPN, CDR2 SVGIG (reference sequence). CDR3 size: 14 residues. The CDR3 DNA reads as TGTGCCTGGAGCCACCAGGGGGCAGGTGAAAAACTGTTTTTT. This codes for CAWSHQGAGEKLFF.

The genes are TRBV24-1 and TRBJ2-5; D remains ambiguous. Germline values: CDR1 KGHDR, CDR2 SFDVKD. V lost 5 bases, J lost 4 bases, and 10 bases lay in between. The CDR3 is 13 amino acids. CDR3 bases: TGTGCCACCAGTGGTCCCGGCGGAGAGACCCAGTACTTC. Residues: CATSGPGGETQYF.

A single count supports this clone. V gene TRBV18 combines with J gene TRBJ2-3; TRBD2 matches 15 bases. With 6 bases clipped from V and 6 bases from J, the junction kept 4 bases outside the gene matches. This CDR3 is built from 15 residues. The germline gives CDR1 KGHSH, CDR2 LQKENI. The CDR3 spells CASSPGLAGGDTQYF. The CDR3 DNA follows: TGTGCCAGCTCCCCCGGACTAGCGGGGGGGGATACGCAGTATTTT.

The CDR3 coding sequence is TGTGCCAGCAGTTTCCGTAACACTGAAGCTTTCTTT. Protein sequence: CASSFRNTEAFF. The rearrangement links TRBV28 to TRBJ1-1; D remains ambiguous. The V gene lost 3 bases and the J gene lost 2 bases, with 4 bases spanning the gap. Germline V CDR1 and CDR2: MDHEN, SYDVKM. CDR3 length: 12 amino acids.

Points on this clone: Its ends do not fully match the called genes, so a read error is possible. This chain links TRBV27 with TRBJ2-7; unclear D gene. This CDR3 contains 13 residues. CDR1 is MNHEY and CDR2 is SMNVEV in the germline V gene (reference sequence). CDR3 sequence: CASSFKTSSEQYF. Written as DNA, the CDR3 is TGTGCCAGCAGTTTTAAGACTTCCTCCGAGCAGTACTTC.

This clone has only one observation. This CDR3 reads CASSPTGVHEQYF. The DNA of the CDR3 is TGTGCCAGCAGTCCTACGGGGGTCCACGAGCAGTACTTC. The chain couples TRBV27 to TRBJ2-7, with TRBD2 as a possible D gene (6 bases). Germline CDR1 MNHEY, CDR2 SMNVEV (reference sequence). V gave up 5 bases and J gave up 5 bases, with 13 bases separating them. The CDR3 consists of 13 residues.

The V call is TRBV7-2, the J call TRBJ2-3; TRBD2 matches 12 bases. V trimming: 2 bases; J trimming: 1 base; junction bases outside the gene matches: 1. The germline gives CDR1 SGHTA, CDR2 FQGNSA. There are 16 residues in the CDR3. This CDR3 is CASSLLAGGGTDTQYF. CDR3 DNA sequence: TGTGCCAGCAGCTTACTAGCGGGAGGGGGCACAGATACGCAGTATTTT.

V and J are TRBV3-1 (or the pseudogene TRBV3-2) and TRBJ2-7; tentative D call: TRBD1 (6 bases). CDR1 is LGHDT, CDR2 YNNKEL, per germline (reference sequence). The CDR3 has 17 amino acids. Trimming took off 4 bases at V and 1 base at J, with 20 bases between the two ends. CDR3 loop: CASSPVQGERESYEQYF. The CDR3 coding sequence is TGTGCCAGCAGCCCCGTACAGGGCGAGAGGGAATCCTACGAGCAGTACTTC.

V is TRBV30 and J is TRBJ2-7; 7 positions agree with TRBD1. Unmatched junction bases numbered 11, after V lost 3 bases and J lost 6 bases. The CDR3 has 14 residues. The germline CDR1 and CDR2 sequences are GTSNPN and SVGIG (reference sequence). CDR3 bases: TGTGCCTGGAGGCACTCAAGACAGGGCGGCGAGCAGTACTTC. Its protein product is CAWRHSRQGGEQYF. Full variable domain (outside the CDR3, taken from reference TRBV30 and TRBJ2-7): SQTIHQWPATLVQPVGSPLSLECTVEGTSNPNLYWYRQAAGRGLQLLFYSVGIGQISSEVPQNLSASRPQDRQFILSSKKLLLSDSGFYLCAWRHSRQGGEQYFGPGTRLTVT.

The rearrangement uses TRBV5-1 and TRBJ2-1; TRBD2 matches 10 bases. The CDR3 extends over 15 amino acids. CDR1 and CDR2 (germline): SGHRS, YFSETQ. J lost 5 bases, V lost 2 bases, and 4 bases had no gene match. CDR3 DNA: TGCGCCAGCAGCTTTCAACTAGCGGGAAACAATGAGCAGTTCTTC. Translated, it gives CASSFQLAGNNEQFF.

CDR3 residues: CAWNGQMNTEAFF. CDR3 DNA sequence: TGTGCCTGGAACGGACAGATGAACACTGAAGCTTTCTTT. The chain recombines TRBV30 with TRBJ1-1, with D possibly matching TRBD1 (6 bases). The CDR3 runs 13 residues. Germline lookup yields CDR1 GTSNPN and CDR2 SVGIG (reference sequence). V lost 4 bases and J 0 bases, leaving 9 bases between the germline ends.

In DNA, the CDR3 is TGTGCCAGCAGCGGGCTAGACAGTGGTGGCTACACCTTC. Protein: CASSGLDSGGYTF. The rearrangement joins TRBV9 to TRBJ1-2; weak D call: TRBD1 (5 bases). The V and J ends lost 3 bases and 7 bases respectively, with 13 bases between them. The CDR3 has 13 residues. CDR1 is SGDLS and CDR2 is YYNGEE in the germline V gene.

The J gene is TRBJ2-6, the V gene TRBV19, with a possible D match to TRBD2 (6 bases). The V gene lost 7 bases and the J gene lost 0 bases, with 19 bases spanning the gap. CDR3 length equals 18 residues. Germline assignment: CDR1 LNHDA and CDR2 SQIVND (reference sequence). The CDR3, as DNA: TGTGCCAGTAAGGGAAGGGGTCCCGGGGGCTCTGGGGCCAACGTCCTGACTTTC. Its protein product is CASKGRGPGGSGANVLTF.

This chain uses TRBV7-8 with TRBJ2-3, with a weak D call TRBD2 (6 bases). The V end lost 5 bases, the J end lost 0 bases, and 12 bases lay between the germline ends. In germline, CDR1 is SGHVS, CDR2 FQNEAQ. CDR3 length: 15 residues. The CDR3 DNA sequence: TGTGCCAGCAGCAATTTGGCGGGAAGCACAGATACGCAGTATTTT. This gives the protein CASSNLAGSTDTQYF.

The chain joins TRBV6-5 to TRBJ2-7; D uncertain. In germline, CDR1 is MNHEY, CDR2 SVGAGI. This CDR3 comprises 16 residues. V gave up 0 bases and J gave up 5 bases, with 17 bases separating them. The CDR3 spells CASSYSSRQAINEQYF. For the CDR3, the DNA is TGTGCCAGCAGTTACTCGTCCCGCCAGGCTATAAACGAGCAGTACTTC.

The genes are TRBV28 and TRBJ2-7; 9 positions match TRBD1. Germline CDR1 is MDHEN and CDR2 is SYDVKM. This CDR3 has 15 residues. V shed 3 bases, J shed 3 bases, and the junction held 6 bases outside the gene matches. The CDR3, as DNA: TGTGCCAGCAGTTTGGCCGGGACAGGGAACTACGAGCAGTACTTC. Its protein is CASSLAGTGNYEQYF.

This chain connects TRBV27 to TRBJ2-2, with D unclear. The germline V gene has CDR1 MNHEY and CDR2 SMNVEV (reference sequence). V shed 2 bases and J shed 0 bases, with 10 bases lying between them. This CDR3 comprises 16 residues. CDR3 sequence: CASSLAWRTNTGELFF. DNA of the CDR3: TGTGCCAGCAGTTTAGCCTGGCGGACGAACACCGGGGAGCTGTTTTTT.

The V gene is TRBV24-1, the J gene TRBJ2-5; 8 positions agree with TRBD2. V was clipped by 0 bases and J by 5 bases; unmatched bases: 4. Per germline, CDR1 KGHDR and CDR2 SFDVKD. The CDR3 has 15 residues. The CDR3 region has the DNA TGTGCCACCAGTGATTTGTTTACGGGAGGGGAGACCCAGTACTTC. This codes for CATSDLFTGGETQYF.

This sequence joins TRBV10-2 and TRBJ2-7; possibly TRBD2 for D (5 bases). Per germline, CDR1 WSHSY and CDR2 SAAADI. The CDR3 contains 14 residues. V was pared by 6 bases and J by 4 bases, with 16 bases between. The CDR3 DNA follows: TGCGCCAGCAGATTAGACTACCGGGGATACGAGCAGTACTTC. Translated, it gives CASRLDYRGYEQYF.

This rearrangement joins TRBV20-1 to TRBJ2-1; D remains ambiguous. The CDR3 totals 11 residues. With 4 bases removed from V and 9 bases from J, the gap between germline ends came to 10 bases. Germline V lookup: CDR1 DFQATT, CDR2 SNEGSKA (reference sequence). For the CDR3, the DNA is TGCAGTGCTACCTCAGAACGTGAGCAGTTCTTC. Residues: CSATSEREQFF.

The V gene is TRBV14, the J gene TRBJ2-3; 8 bases agree with TRBD1. V shed 0 bases and J 0 bases; nucleotides not matched to a gene: 11. This CDR3 is 19 amino acids long. Germline V lookup: CDR1 SGHDN, CDR2 FVKESK. The CDR3 DNA is TGTGCCAGCAGCCAAGATAGAGGGACAGGTTTCGCTAGCACAGATACGCAGTATTTT. Its translation: CASSQDRGTGFASTDTQYF.